This is a list of T cell receptor beta chains from one sample in a study of T cells in Graves' hyperthyroidism and ophthalmopathy. TCRdb independently ran MiXCR on the multiplex PCR reads; one entry per CDR3 protein. The profile shows approximately 690,000 distinct CDR3 sequences, 14% of them singletons. Sequences were obtained from blood. Receptors originate from a woman between 45 and 65 years old with Graves' ophthalmopathy. Each CDR3 is given with its conserved first and last residue. The D gene is left open where the match is weak. Clone sizes are given selectively: once, few, many, or a class where the clone is expanded.

d_gene	v_gene	abundance	j_gene	CDR3aa	CDR3nt
.	TRBV5-1	many	TRBJ1-1	CASSLNTANTEAFF	TGCGCCAGCAGCTTAAATACAGCAAACACTGAAGCTTTCTTT
.	TRBV7-9	many	TRBJ2-5	CASSPRGAGETQYF	TGTGCCAGCAGCCCCCGGGGGGCCGGAGAGACCCAGTACTTC
.	TRBV30	many	TRBJ1-1	CAWRDNMNTEAFF	TGTGCCTGGAGGGACAACATGAACACTGAAGCTTTCTTT
.	TRBV6-2/TRBV6-3	few	TRBJ2-1	CASRKTPTLGQFF	TGTGCCAGCAGAAAAACCCCTACCCTTGGGCAGTTCTTC
.	TRBV4-3	.	TRBJ2-6	CASSQGGGGAGANVLTF	TGCGCCAGCAGCCAAGGCGGAGGGGGCGCCGGGGCCAACGTCCTGACTTTC
TRBD2	TRBV27	many	TRBJ2-5	CASSLLAGGPRETQYF	TGTGCCAGCAGTTTATTAGCGGGAGGGCCGAGAGAGACCCAGTACTTC
TRBD2	TRBV27	.	TRBJ2-2	CASSSMKGLAGVSFTGELFF	TGTGCCAGCAGTTCGATGAAGGGACTAGCGGGAGTGTCGTTCACCGGGGAGCTGTTTTTT
.	TRBV6-2/TRBV6-3	few	TRBJ2-5	CASSYWGGQETQYF	TGTGCCAGCAGTTACTGGGGAGGACAAGAGACCCAGTACTTC
.	TRBV29-1	many	TRBJ1-1	CSVLRGTMNTEAFF	TGCAGCGTGCTCAGGGGCACTATGAACACTGAAGCTTTCTTT
.	TRBV30	many	TRBJ1-1	CAWTAQILKGSEAFF	TGTGCCTGGACGGCCCAAATTCTAAAGGGCTCTGAAGCTTTCTTT
TRBD1	TRBV6-1	.	TRBJ1-3	CASNRDRELNTIYF	TGTGCCAGCAACCGGGACAGGGAACTAAACACCATATATTTT
.	TRBV11-3	many	TRBJ2-5	CASSPGPQETQYF	TGTGCCAGCAGTCCGGGTCCTCAAGAGACCCAGTACTTC
.	TRBV11-2	many	TRBJ2-7	CASSLDRAGKSYEQYF	TGTGCCAGCAGCTTAGATCGCGCGGGAAAATCCTACGAGCAGTACTTC
TRBD2	TRBV20-1	.	TRBJ2-1	CSARDQDGRALNEQFF	TGCAGTGCTAGAGATCAGGACGGGAGGGCCTTGAATGAGCAGTTCTTC
TRBD2	TRBV20-1	many	TRBJ2-5	CSARDGLAGGKETQYF	TGCAGTGCTAGAGATGGGCTAGCGGGAGGAAAAGAGACCCAGTACTTC
.	TRBV2	many	TRBJ1-6	CASSTDRSPLHF	TGTGCCAGCAGCACCGACCGATCACCCCTCCACTTT
.	TRBV7-2	.	TRBJ1-1	CASSLIGFDTEAFF	TGTGCCAGCAGCTTAATTGGTTTCGACACTGAAGCTTTCTTT
.	TRBV10-3	.	TRBJ2-1	CAISLPGFEQFF	TGTGCCATCAGTTTACCCGGATTTGAGCAGTTCTTC
TRBD2	TRBV20-1	.	TRBJ2-1	CSASNQASGAPGLEQFF	TGCAGTGCTAGCAATCAGGCTAGCGGGGCGCCCGGGCTTGAGCAGTTCTTC
TRBD2	TRBV6-1	.	TRBJ2-7	CASSKGTSGSMGSYEQYF	TGTGCCAGCAGCAAAGGGACTAGCGGGAGTATGGGTTCCTACGAGCAGTACTTC
TRBD2	TRBV5-1	.	TRBJ2-1	CASSLPAGEYEQFF	TGCGCCAGCAGCTTGCCCGCGGGAGAGTACGAGCAGTTCTTC
.	TRBV6-1	few	TRBJ1-3	CASTAGGNTIYF	TGTGCCAGCACCGCGGGAGGAAACACCATATATTTT
.	TRBV18	many	TRBJ2-1	CASFTHHNEQFF	TGTGCCAGCTTCACCCACCACAATGAGCAGTTCTTC
.	TRBV3-1	many	TRBJ1-1	CASSQPKRGTEAFF	TGTGCCAGCAGCCAACCCAAGAGGGGAACTGAAGCTTTCTTT
.	TRBV18	many	TRBJ1-2	CASSPTENYGYTF	TGTGCCAGCTCACCTACGGAAAACTATGGCTACACCTTC
.	TRBV6-2/TRBV6-3	.	TRBJ1-1	CASSYTLMNTEAFF	TGTGCCAGCAGTTACACTCTGATGAACACTGAAGCTTTCTTT
TRBD1	TRBV7-3	.	TRBJ2-1	CASSSTGGGEQFF	TGTGCCAGCAGCTCTACAGGGGGCGGTGAGCAGTTCTTC
.	TRBV18	few	TRBJ1-5	CASSPDGQPQHF	TGTGCCAGCTCACCGGACGGGCAGCCCCAGCATTTT
.	TRBV12-3/TRBV12-4	.	TRBJ1-4	CTSGRDGNEKLFF	TGTACCAGCGGAAGAGACGGTAATGAAAAACTGTTTTTT
TRBD2	TRBV18	many	TRBJ2-1	CASSSGLAGVDEQFF	TGTGCCAGCTCCTCCGGGCTAGCGGGAGTTGATGAGCAGTTCTTC
.	TRBV4-3	.	TRBJ2-1	CASSQNMGPYNEQFF	TGCGCCAGCAGCCAAAACATGGGACCCTACAATGAGCAGTTCTTC
TRBD2	TRBV4-3	many	TRBJ2-1	CASSQDRLAGYNEQFF	TGTGCCAGCAGCCAAGATCGGCTAGCGGGTTACAATGAGCAGTTCTTC
.	TRBV30	many	TRBJ2-7	CAWSDPGITYEQYF	TGTGCCTGGAGTGACCCGGGGATTACCTACGAGCAGTACTTC
.	TRBV20-1	many	TRBJ2-3	CSARGSPGSTDTQYF	TGCAGTGCTAGGGGCTCACCGGGAAGCACAGATACGCAGTATTTT
.	TRBV7-3	once	TRBJ2-5	CASSFGAGETQYF	TGTGCCAGCAGCTTCGGGGCGGGAGAGACCCAGTACTTC
TRBD2	TRBV6-2/TRBV6-3	.	TRBJ2-7	CASRLLGGLVYEQYF	TGTGCCAGCCGCCTCCTGGGGGGACTAGTCTACGAGCAGTACTTC
TRBD1	TRBV12-3/TRBV12-4	.	TRBJ2-7	CASSFWDRDYEQYF	TGTGCCAGCAGTTTCTGGGACAGGGACTACGAGCAGTACTTC
TRBD1	TRBV30	many	TRBJ1-2	CAWSVGRGYGYTF	TGTGCCTGGAGTGTAGGCAGGGGGTACGGCTACACCTTC
.	TRBV28	few	TRBJ2-1	CATQSTTYNEQFF	TGTGCCACCCAGTCGACTACTTACAATGAGCAGTTCTTC
TRBD2	TRBV29-1	.	TRBJ2-7	CSVEFGGSSSYEQYF	TGCAGCGTTGAGTTTGGCGGGAGTAGCTCCTACGAGCAGTACTTC
.	TRBV3-1	many	TRBJ2-2	CASSPGRTNTGELFF	TGTGCCAGCAGCCCCGGGCGGACGAACACCGGGGAGCTGTTTTTT